The rows below give T cell receptor beta chains drawn from one sample of a study of PD-L1 blockade in urothelial cancer. Here immunoSEQ multiplex PCR was the method, and the copy in TCRdb shows in-frame clones only, minus some. The profile covers roughly 120,000 clones, with about 91% appearing a single time and under 5% taken by the ten largest. The starting material was PBMCs, obtained around atezolizumab (anti-PD-L1) treatment. The source is a man aged 60 to 69 with urothelial cancer. Both conserved end residues are part of each CDR3. The D gene is left open where the match is weak. Clone size is given for some rows only: seen once, a few or many times, or a class if the clone is expanded.

V gene	CDR3 length	clone size	J gene	D gene	CDR3 protein	CDR3 DNA
TRBV7-2	13	NA	TRBJ2-7	NA	CASSSPTAGPKYF	TGTGCCAGCAGCTCCCCGACGGCGGGGCCGAAGTACTTC
TRBV6-5	13	NA	TRBJ2-3	NA	CATEAPGTDTQYF	TGTGCCACCGAGGCCCCGGGCACAGATACGCAGTATTTT
TRBV5-1	15	few	TRBJ2-3	NA	CASSLNRGAIDTQYF	TGCGCCAGCAGCTTGAATCGGGGGGCGATAGATACGCAGTATTTT
TRBV5-6	18	once	TRBJ1-4	TRBD1	CASSLFRLSGQGNEKLFF	TGTGCCAGCAGCCTGTTCCGGCTCTCCGGACAGGGAAACGAAAAACTGTTTTTT
TRBV29-1	13	NA	TRBJ2-3	NA	CSVEGASTDTQYF	TGCAGCGTTGAAGGGGCATCCACAGATACGCAGTATTTT
TRBV7-9	15	NA	TRBJ2-5	TRBD2	CASSLAGTSQETQYF	TGTGCCAGCAGCTTAGCCGGGACTAGCCAAGAGACCCAGTACTTC
TRBV19	15	NA	TRBJ1-4	NA	CASSIRTATNEKLFF	TGTGCCAGTAGTATTCGGACAGCAACTAATGAAAAACTGTTTTTT
TRBV5-1	16	NA	TRBJ2-7	TRBD2	CASSLGLAGGRYEQYF	TGCGCCAGCAGCCTAGGACTAGCGGGAGGGCGATACGAGCAGTACTTC
TRBV9	15	NA	TRBJ2-2	NA	CASSVLAQGAGELFF	TGTGCCAGCAGCGTATTAGCTCAAGGCGCCGGGGAGCTGTTTTTT
TRBV5-1	15	once	TRBJ1-1	TRBD1	CASRTGGSVNTEAFF	TGCGCCAGCAGAACAGGGGGATCGGTGAACACTGAAGCTTTCTTT
TRBV6-5	13	NA	TRBJ1-2	NA	CASSRDTGYGYTF	TGTGCCAGCAGTAGGGACACGGGCTATGGCTACACCTTC
TRBV10-3	14	NA	TRBJ1-1	NA	CAISVRTMNTEAFF	TGTGCCATCAGTGTGAGAACCATGAACACTGAAGCTTTCTTT
TRBV19	14	NA	TRBJ1-1	TRBD1	CATASTGGRAEAFF	TGTGCCACGGCCTCGACAGGGGGACGAGCTGAAGCTTTCTTT
TRBV9	11	NA	TRBJ2-2	NA	CASRSAGELFF	TGTGCCAGCCGGTCGGCCGGGGAGCTGTTTTTT
TRBV11-2	17	NA	TRBJ2-3	TRBD1	CASSLASGQGGADTQYF	TGTGCCAGCAGCTTAGCTTCCGGACAGGGAGGTGCAGATACGCAGTATTTT
TRBV9	12	NA	TRBJ2-1	NA	CASSAQRNEQFF	TGTGCCAGCAGCGCTCAGAGGAATGAGCAGTTCTTC